The 24 T cell receptor beta chains given below trace back to one sample, sequenced in a study of cytomegalovirus exposure and HLA in healthy donors. The PCR had 60 Vbeta and 13 Jbeta primers. Generated by immunoSEQ multiplex PCR, the TCRdb table keeps only in-frame clones and is missing some. This sample has 100,000 or so clones, with around 76% found just once. The sequencing input was PBMCs. These receptors all come from a man younger than 45 in good health and CMV-seropositive.

The CDR3 nucleotides read TGTGCCAGTAGTACCTCAGGAGGCACTGAAGCTTTCTTT. Its protein product is CASSTSGGTEAFF. This chain links TRBV19 with TRBJ1-1; no firm D call. V gave up 4 bases and J gave up 4 bases, with 10 bases separating them. This CDR3 spans 13 amino acids. The germline V gene has CDR1 LNHDA and CDR2 SQIVND (reference sequence).

The chain recombines TRBV7-2 with TRBJ1-2; tentatively, D is TRBD1 (6 bases). V lost 1 base, J lost 0 bases, and 21 bases lay in between. In germline, CDR1 is SGHTA, CDR2 FQGNSA. The CDR3 runs 19 residues. In nucleotides, the CDR3 is TGTGCCAGCAGCTTAGAGGGTAGGCCAGGGGCCCTCCCTAACTATGGCTACACCTTC. It encodes CASSLEGRPGALPNYGYTF.

CDR3 sequence: CASSPRGSTDTQYF. In DNA, the CDR3 is TGTGCCAGCAGTCCCAGGGGCTCCACAGATACGCAGTATTTT. The rearrangement joins TRBV27 to TRBJ2-3; tentatively, D is TRBD1 (6 bases). This CDR3 has 14 residues. CDR1 is MNHEY, CDR2 SMNVEV, per germline (reference sequence). V was pared by 5 bases and J by 2 bases, with 11 bases between.

The rearrangement links TRBV6-1 to TRBJ2-3, with 15 bases aligning to TRBD2. Germline CDR1 and CDR2: MNHNS and SASEGT. The V segment lost 3 bases and the J segment 3 bases; nucleotides outside the gene matches: 4. There are 17 residues in the CDR3. The CDR3 DNA reads TGTGCCAGCAGTGAGCACGGACTAGCGGGGGGGACAGATACGCAGTATTTT. Protein product: CASSEHGLAGGTDTQYF.

This clone occurred a few times. The chain uses TRBV7-9 and TRBJ1-2; 12 nucleotides match TRBD1. Per germline, CDR1 SEHNR and CDR2 FQNEAQ (reference sequence). This CDR3 is built from 17 residues. Trimming removed 5 bases from V and 1 base from J; junction bases left unmatched: 8. The CDR3 DNA reads TGTGCCAGCAGCCCCGGGACAGGGGGCCAAAGTAACTATGGCTACACCTTC. As protein: CASSPGTGGQSNYGYTF.

V and J are TRBV9 and TRBJ2-1, with a tentative D call TRBD2 (5 bases). CDR1 and CDR2 (germline): SGDLS, YYNGEE. The CDR3 has 12 amino acids. V lost 0 bases and J lost 8, with 6 bases in between. The CDR3: CASSVVGDEQFF. The CDR3 DNA reads as TGTGCCAGCAGCGTAGTCGGGGATGAGCAGTTCTTC.

Worth noting for this clone: The junction and the germline gene differ at one end; a read error may be behind it. This chain joins TRBV7-9 and TRBJ2-1, with no clear D. CDR1 and CDR2 from the germline V gene are SEHNR and FQNEAQ (reference sequence). The length of the CDR3 is 13 residues. In DNA form, the CDR3 reads TGCGCCAGCAGCCAGATTTCCTACAATGAGCAGTTCTTC. Protein sequence: CASSQISYNEQFF.

The gene calls are TRBV5-6 and TRBJ2-1, with 12 bases matching TRBD2. CDR3 size: 16 residues. Germline V gene data show CDR1 as SGHDT and CDR2 as YYEEEE. The junction had 1 base not matched to a gene; V was cut back by 1 base and J by 2 bases. CDR3 protein: CASSLPSGGAYNEQFF. As DNA, the CDR3 is TGTGCCAGCAGCTTGCCTAGCGGGGGGGCCTACAATGAGCAGTTCTTC.

The chain links TRBV7-9 to TRBJ1-4; D remains ambiguous. Germline V gives CDR1 SEHNR, CDR2 FQNEAQ (reference sequence). V lost 8 bases to trimming and J lost 5 bases, with 9 bases between them. The CDR3 is 12 residues long. In nucleotides, the CDR3 is TGTGCCAGCGAGAGGGTGAATGAAAAACTGTTTTTT. Encoded protein: CASERVNEKLFF.

This clone came up a few times. This chain uses TRBV5-1 with TRBJ2-7, with D tentatively TRBD1 (7 bases). This CDR3 contains 16 residues. Germline loops: CDR1 SGHRS, CDR2 YFSETQ. Trimming stripped 4 bases from V and 2 bases from J, with 19 bases between. The CDR3 DNA sequence: TGCGCCAGCAGCCCGAGACAGGGACTGGTTCCCTACGAGCAGTACTTC. Its translation is CASSPRQGLVPYEQYF.

The chain is built from TRBV4-3 and TRBJ2-7, with 7 nucleotides matching TRBD1. Trimming at V came to 0 bases and at J to 4 bases, leaving 9 bases not matched to a gene. The germline V gene encodes CDR1 LGHNA and CDR2 YSLEER. The CDR3 sequence is 16 residues long. CDR3 DNA: TGCGCCAGCAGCCAAGAGGCGGCACAGGGGTCGTACGAGCAGTACTTC. Protein: CASSQEAAQGSYEQYF.

The genes are TRBV28 and TRBJ2-7; D might be TRBD1 (6 bases). The CDR3 has 15 residues. V was cut by 1 base and J by 5 bases, with 15 bases left in between. Germline CDR1 MDHEN, CDR2 SYDVKM. The CDR3 DNA is TGTGCCAGCAGTTTATCCCAGGGGCCCCCTGACGAGCAGTACTTC. As protein: CASSLSQGPPDEQYF.

The rearrangement uses TRBV29-1 and TRBJ2-7, with 7 bases lining up with TRBD1. The CDR3 covers 12 residues. Germline V lookup: CDR1 SQVTM, CDR2 ANQGSEA. J lost 2 bases, V lost 4 bases, and 2 bases had no gene match. Here the CDR3 DNA reads TGCAGCGTTGGGGACAGACCCTACGAGCAGTACTTC. It encodes CSVGDRPYEQYF.

About this clone: Within the sample, other DNA sequences also encode this same CDR3. The V and J genes are TRBV30 and TRBJ2-3, with TRBD1 identical over 8 bases. CDR1 and CDR2 from the germline V gene are GTSNPN and SVGIG (reference sequence). With V trimmed by 0 bases and J by 3 bases, 2 bases remained unmatched. The CDR3 is 14 amino acids. CDR3 DNA: TGTGCCTGGAGTGTTGGACAGGGAACAGATACGCAGTATTTT. Protein sequence: CAWSVGQGTDTQYF. The variable domain in full, completed from reference TRBV30 and TRBJ2-3, reads SQTIHQWPATLVQPVGSPLSLECTVEGTSNPNLYWYRQAAGRGLQLLFYSVGIGQISSEVPQNLSASRPQDRQFILSSKKLLLSDSGFYLCAWSVGQGTDTQYFGPGTRLTVL.

The chain uses TRBV18 and TRBJ2-7; 7 bases fit TRBD1. Germline-derived CDR1 and CDR2 are KGHSH and LQKENI. Losses at the gene ends were 6 bases for V and 4 bases for J; bases not matched to a gene: 9. This CDR3 is 14 amino acids long. The CDR3 reads CASSYPGQLYEQYF. DNA for the CDR3: TGTGCCAGCTCTTACCCGGGACAGCTATACGAGCAGTACTTC.

This clone was observed once. The V gene is TRBV11-2, the J gene TRBJ2-4; weak D call: TRBD2 (5 bases). The CDR3 loop spans 13 amino acids. CDR1 is SGHAT and CDR2 is FQNNGV in the germline V gene. V was shortened by 1 base and J by 9 bases, with 10 bases between the two germline ends. The chain's CDR3 is CASSLVLEGIQYF. As DNA, the CDR3 is TGTGCCAGCAGCTTAGTTCTAGAGGGCATTCAGTACTTC.

V usage is TRBV21-1 and J usage is TRBJ2-7; the table names TRBD1, a call not compared with the DNA. TRBV21-1 is a listed pseudogene. The CDR3 covers 13 residues. CDR3 DNA sequence: TGTGCCAGCCGGACAGGGGGATCCTACGAGCAGTACTTC. It specifies CASRTGGSYEQYF.

The gene calls are TRBV11-3 and TRBJ2-7, with 10 bases that match TRBD2. The V and J ends lost 4 bases and 0 bases, in that order; junction bases with no gene match: 3. CDR1 is SGHNT and CDR2 is YENEEA in the germline V gene. The length of the CDR3 is 15 residues. CDR3 protein: CASSSSSGGSYEQYF. DNA for the CDR3: TGTGCCAGCAGCTCCTCTAGCGGGGGCTCCTACGAGCAGTACTTC. Complete variable domain (other parts from reference TRBV11-3 and TRBJ2-7): EAGVVQSPRYKIIEKKQPVAFWCNPISGHNTLYWYLQNLGQGPELLIRYENEEAVDDSQLPKDRFSAERLKGVDSTLKIQPAELGDSAVYLCASSSSSGGSYEQYFGPGTRLTVT.

The chain joins TRBV5-4 to TRBJ2-3; 9 positions agree with TRBD2. This CDR3 contains 17 residues. The V gene end was trimmed by 0 bases and the J gene end by 7 bases; junction bases not matched to a gene: 12. Germline-derived CDR1 and CDR2 are SGHNT and YYREEE (reference sequence). CDR3 bases: TGTGCCAGCAGCTTGGAGGGGCGGGGGGGGGCCCCCAATACGCAGTATTTT. Translation gives CASSLEGRGGAPNTQYF.

This clone was counted a single time. J is TRBJ2-7 and V is TRBV28; D might be TRBD2 (5 bases). There are 15 residues in the CDR3. CDR1 and CDR2 from the germline V gene are MDHEN and SYDVKM. V lost 2 bases and J 3 bases, leaving 14 bases between the germline ends. Here the CDR3 DNA reads TGTGCCAGCAGTTTAAGACTAACCGCTCTCTACGAGCAGTACTTC. This gives the protein CASSLRLTALYEQYF.

V usage is TRBV9 and J usage is TRBJ1-6, with a possible D match to TRBD1 (6 bases). Germline CDR1 is SGDLS and CDR2 is YYNGEE. The V end lost 0 bases, the J end lost 10 bases, and 11 bases lay between the germline ends. The CDR3 consists of 14 residues. CDR3 loop: CASSVEDRPSPLHF. CDR3 DNA: TGTGCCAGCAGCGTAGAGGACAGACCCTCACCCCTCCACTTT.

The chain links TRBV6-5 to TRBJ1-5, with no clear D. Trimming shortened V by 6 bases and J by 2 bases, and 11 bases separated the two germline ends. Germline V gives CDR1 MNHEY, CDR2 SVGAGI. The CDR3 has 14 amino acids. CDR3 nucleotide sequence: TGTGCCAGCAGCCTCTCGGGTGGCAATCAGCCCCAGCATTTT. Translation gives CASSLSGGNQPQHF.

V gene TRBV6-6 combines with J gene TRBJ1-3; tentative D call: TRBD1 (6 bases). The V end lost 6 bases, the J end lost 4 bases, and 16 bases lay between the germline ends. The CDR3 has 15 residues. CDR1 is MNHNY and CDR2 is SVGAGI in the germline V gene (reference sequence). The DNA of the CDR3 is TGTGCCAGCAGCGCGAGAGGGGGACCGGGAAACACCATATATTTT. This gives the protein CASSARGGPGNTIYF.

This rearrangement joins TRBV6-5 to TRBJ2-7, with TRBD1 identical over 7 bases. Germline V CDR1 and CDR2: MNHEY, SVGAGI. CDR3 size: 15 residues. Trimming took 6 bases from V and 6 from J; bases not matched to a gene: 14. This CDR3 is CASRQGQNLVIEQYF. For the CDR3, the DNA is TGTGCCAGCAGACAGGGACAGAACCTGGTCATCGAGCAGTACTTC.